Detailed here is one T cell receptor beta chain. These data belong to a study of cytomegalovirus exposure and HLA in healthy donors. The primer mix had 60 Vbeta and 13 Jbeta primers. Repertoires were generated with immunoSEQ multiplex PCR, while TCRdb's copy carries only in-frame clones and drops some. The sample yields 110,000 or so clones, approximately 84% seen once. With 2 bases clipped from V and 5 bases from J, the junction kept 2 bases outside the gene matches. The germline CDR1 and CDR2 sequences are SEHNR and FQNEAQ (reference sequence). The CDR3 runs 13 residues. The genes are TRBV7-9 and TRBJ2-5; 7 nucleotides align to TRBD2. The specimen sequenced was PBMCs. The source is a male donor in good health and CMV-seronegative. CDR3 protein: CASSLFGGETQYF. The DNA of the CDR3 is TGTGCCAGCAGCTTATTCGGGGGGGAGACCCAGTACTTC.